This TCR beta chain was sequenced for a study of OX40 agonist ivuxolimab in advanced cancers. Study-wide background: Dose-escalation subjects each had hepatocellular carcinoma, melanoma, renal cell or head and neck cancer. Findings of the study overall: The average count of expanded clones was higher among CD8+ T cells than among CD4+.

TCRdb keeps only in-frame clones here, not all; method: immunoSEQ multiplex PCR. The sample yields about 52,000 clones, around 93% seen once. Note on this clone: Its antigen is unknown.

CDR1 PRHDT and CDR2 FYEKMQ come from the germline V gene (reference sequence). The length of the CDR3 is 19 residues. Trimming took off 3 bases at V and 4 bases at J, with 27 bases between the two ends. This TCR was sampled from an adult with an advanced solid tumor such as melanoma, head and neck, liver or kidney cancer. The sample consisted of CD4+ or CD8+ T cells sorted from blood, taken in a trial of the OX40 agonist ivuxolimab. The chain recombines TRBV13 with TRBJ1-2, with a tentative D call TRBD1 (5 bases). Written as DNA, the CDR3 is TGTGCCAGCAGCTTCTTGCAATGGCCAGGGACTCAAGCGAGCTATGGCTACACCTTC. Translating gives CASSFLQWPGTQASYGYTF.